Below are 14 T cell receptor beta chains sequenced from a single sample in a study of T cells in Graves' hyperthyroidism and ophthalmopathy. Amplification targeted TCR beta CDR3 regions from RNA transcripts. HTBI primers were used for first-round RT-PCR of the TCR CDR3. MiXCR, run by TCRdb on the multiplex PCR reads, gives a single entry per CDR3 protein. The sample yields 500,000 to 600,000 distinct CDR3 sequences, 46% seen once. Sample: peripheral blood or thyroid tissue (not recorded which). These TCRs come from an adult woman with Graves' disease, either hyperthyroidism or ophthalmopathy (not recorded which).

This clonotype was observed many times. The chain combines TRBV7-3 with TRBJ1-6; a weak D match, TRBD1 (6 bases). Looked up from germline, CDR1 is SGHTA and CDR2 is FQGTGA. The CDR3 has 14 amino acids. The V and J ends lost 6 bases and 5 bases respectively, with 11 bases between them. The CDR3 here is CASRGQANNSPLHF. In DNA form, the CDR3 reads TGTGCCAGCAGGGGACAAGCTAATAATTCACCCCTCCACTTT.

This clonotype was recorded a few times. A single base separates this from a much larger clone, so it may be a read error. J is TRBJ1-1 and V is TRBV2; TRBD1 matches 9 bases. Germline CDR1 SNHLY, CDR2 FYNNEI. The V segment lost 4 bases and the J segment 7 bases; nucleotides outside the gene matches: 1. This CDR3 spans 12 amino acids. Here the CDR3 DNA reads TGTGCCAGCAGTGGGGGACAGGGTGAAGCTTTCTTT. Translating it yields CASSGGQGEAFF. Drawing the rest from reference TRBV2 and TRBJ1-1, the complete variable domain is EPEVTQTPSHQVTQMGQEVILRCVPISNHLYFYWYRQILGQKVEFLVSFYNNEISEKSEIFDDQFSVERPDGSNFTLKIRSTKLEDSAMYFCASSGGQGEAFFGQGTRLTVV.

This chain connects TRBV20-1 to TRBJ1-2; possibly TRBD1 for D (5 bases). This CDR3 is 14 amino acids long. V shed 5 bases and J shed 5 bases, with 18 bases lying between them. Germline CDR1 reads DFQATT; CDR2 reads SNEGSKA (reference sequence). This CDR3 is CSAARDTGRYGYTF. The DNA of the CDR3 is TGCAGTGCTGCCAGAGATACGGGACGGTATGGCTACACCTTC.

This clonotype was observed many times. The rearrangement uses TRBV7-9 and TRBJ2-5, with 11 bases fitting TRBD2. Germline V gene data show CDR1 as SEHNR and CDR2 as FQNEAQ (reference sequence). J was trimmed by 2 bases and V by 4 bases; bases with no gene match: 6. The CDR3 is 16 residues long. Written as DNA, the CDR3 is TGTGCCAGCAGCTGGTCCGGGACTAGCGGACAAGAGACCCAGTACTTC. Translating gives CASSWSGTSGQETQYF.

CDR3 sequence reads: CASSAGQGANGYTF. CDR3 nucleotide sequence: TGCGCCAGCAGCGCGGGACAGGGGGCGAATGGCTACACCTTC. The V and J genes are TRBV10-2 and TRBJ1-2; 12 bases fit TRBD1. The V gene end was trimmed by 6 bases and the J gene end by 6 bases; junction bases not matched to a gene: 5. The germline V gene has CDR1 WSHSY and CDR2 SAAADI. The CDR3 is made up of 14 amino acids.

This clonotype was seen a handful of times. The chain combines TRBV19 with TRBJ2-6; D possibly corresponds to TRBD1 (5 bases). V was clipped by 8 bases and J by 3 bases, with 8 bases between them. Germline loops: CDR1 LNHDA, CDR2 SQIVND (reference sequence). This CDR3 is 13 amino acids long. CDR3: CASQGLGANVLTF. The CDR3 DNA sequence: TGTGCCAGTCAGGGCCTTGGGGCCAACGTCCTGACTTTC.

The table lists this clonotype with many counts. V is TRBV9 and J is TRBJ1-6, with a weak D call TRBD1 (5 bases). This CDR3 contains 15 residues. Germline CDR1 SGDLS, CDR2 YYNGEE. V was shortened by 0 bases and J by 5 bases, with 9 bases between the two germline ends. The CDR3 region has the DNA TGTGCCAGCAGCGTAGTCGGGGCGGATAATTCACCCCTCCACTTT. Translated, it gives CASSVVGADNSPLHF. The whole variable domain, filled in from reference TRBV9 and TRBJ1-6, reads DSGVTQTPKHLITATGQRVTLRCSPRSGDLSVYWYQQSLDQGLQFLIQYYNGEERAKGNILERFSAQQFPDLHSELNLSSLELGDSALYFCASSVVGADNSPLHFGNGTRLTVT.

This clonotype has only a few counts. The chain combines TRBV4-1 with TRBJ2-7; 8 nucleotides align to TRBD1. This CDR3 has 15 amino acids. In germline, CDR1 is MGHRA, CDR2 YSYEKL. Unmatched junction bases numbered 4, after V lost 0 bases and J lost 3 bases. The CDR3 sequence: CASSQEDRVIYEQYF. CDR3 DNA sequence: TGCGCCAGCAGCCAAGAGGACAGGGTTATCTACGAGCAGTACTTC.

This rearrangement joins TRBV7-2 to TRBJ2-6; D unresolved. The CDR3 runs to 15 residues. Germline values: CDR1 SGHTA, CDR2 FQGNSA. The V end was cut by 2 bases, the J end by 3 bases, with 8 bases between. As DNA, the CDR3 is TGTGCCAGCAGCTTAACAGTGGGTGGGGCCAACGTCCTGACTTTC. This gives the protein CASSLTVGGANVLTF.

This clonotype was observed a few times. The rearrangement joins TRBV10-3 to TRBJ1-1; D gene ambiguous. The ends were cut back, 3 bases at V and 9 bases at J, with 8 bases in the middle. The CDR3 has 11 residues. Germline CDR1 is ENHRY and CDR2 is SYGVKD. In DNA, the CDR3 is TGTGCCATCAGTGACGGAGGTAAAGCTTTCTTT. Residues: CAISDGGKAFF.

The genes are TRBV10-3 and TRBJ1-6, with 10 bases matching TRBD1. Trimming took 6 bases from V and 7 from J; bases not matched to a gene: 6. This CDR3 is built from 15 residues. Germline V gene lookup returns CDR1 ENHRY and CDR2 SYGVKD. CDR3 in amino acids: CAISGTGEANSPLHF. In DNA form, the CDR3 reads TGTGCCATCAGCGGGACAGGGGAAGCCAATTCACCCCTCCACTTT.

This clonotype showed up just a few times. The rearrangement uses TRBV10-3 and TRBJ2-5, with 7 bases aligning to TRBD2. Germline loops: CDR1 ENHRY, CDR2 SYGVKD. The CDR3 spans 13 residues. Losses at the gene ends were 5 bases for V and 1 base for J; bases not matched to a gene: 1. The CDR3 reads CAISQRGQETQYF. CDR3 DNA sequence: TGTGCCATCAGTCAGCGGGGCCAAGAGACCCAGTACTTC.

This clonotype was counted ten times or more. V gene TRBV24-1 combines with J gene TRBJ1-1; 7 nucleotides match TRBD1. From germline, CDR1 is KGHDR and CDR2 SFDVKD. This CDR3 comprises 13 residues. With 9 bases clipped from V and 1 base from J, the junction kept 4 bases outside the gene matches. CDR3 sequence reads: CATLDRSNTEAFF. The CDR3 bases are TGTGCCACCCTGGACAGGTCGAACACTGAAGCTTTCTTT.

The rearrangement joins TRBV6-1 to TRBJ1-5; D not resolved. Germline-derived CDR1 and CDR2 are MNHNS and SASEGT. Between the trimmed V and J ends, which lost 3 bases and 6 bases, there was a span of 12 bases. The CDR3 consists of 14 residues. The CDR3 loop reads CASSERRVSQPQHF. The CDR3 DNA sequence: TGTGCCAGCAGTGAGAGGAGGGTCAGTCAGCCCCAGCATTTT.